This T cell receptor (beta chain) derives from a study of blood T cell repertoires in COVID-19. Background on the study: Nucleic acid was either cDNA or gDNA, and it came from T cells, B-cell-depleted T cells, or PBMCs.

How the authors handled the data: Researchers report that nucleated cell counts were estimated from reference gene primer amplification. Repertoires were generated with immunoSEQ multiplex PCR, while TCRdb's copy carries only in-frame clones and drops some. That table is the source of V, J and clone size, and D and trimming were worked out from the DNA. The sample contains roughly 240,000 clones, roughly 82% of which appear only once. This CDR3 has 14 residues. Losses at the gene ends were 7 bases for V and 7 bases for J; bases not matched to a gene: 10. Germline V gene lookup returns CDR1 LNHDA and CDR2 SQIVND (reference sequence).

The chain has TRBV19 and TRBJ1-5; 7 bases agree with TRBD1. The receptor was derived from a woman of 80 years or more with COVID-19, enrolled during active disease. Sequenced: peripheral blood. The CDR3 here is CASTPRDSQQPQHF. DNA for the CDR3: TGTGCCAGTACCCCCCGGGACAGTCAACAGCCCCAGCATTTT.